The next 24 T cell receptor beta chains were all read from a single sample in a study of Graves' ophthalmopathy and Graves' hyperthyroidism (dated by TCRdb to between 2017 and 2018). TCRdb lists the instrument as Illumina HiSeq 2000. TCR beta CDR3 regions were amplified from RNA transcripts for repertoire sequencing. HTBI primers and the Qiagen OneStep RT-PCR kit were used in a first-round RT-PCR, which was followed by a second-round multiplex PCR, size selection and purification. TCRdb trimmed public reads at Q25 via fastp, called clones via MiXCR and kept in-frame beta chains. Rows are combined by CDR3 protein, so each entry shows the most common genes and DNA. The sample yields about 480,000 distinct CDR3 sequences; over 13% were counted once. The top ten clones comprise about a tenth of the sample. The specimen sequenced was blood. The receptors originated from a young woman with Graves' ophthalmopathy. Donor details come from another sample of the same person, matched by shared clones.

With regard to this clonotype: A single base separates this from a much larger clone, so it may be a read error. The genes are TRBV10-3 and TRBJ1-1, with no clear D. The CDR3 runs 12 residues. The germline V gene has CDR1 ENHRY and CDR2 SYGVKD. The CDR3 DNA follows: TGTGCCACACTGGGAGGTGACACTGAAGCTCTCTTT. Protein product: CATLGGDTEALF.

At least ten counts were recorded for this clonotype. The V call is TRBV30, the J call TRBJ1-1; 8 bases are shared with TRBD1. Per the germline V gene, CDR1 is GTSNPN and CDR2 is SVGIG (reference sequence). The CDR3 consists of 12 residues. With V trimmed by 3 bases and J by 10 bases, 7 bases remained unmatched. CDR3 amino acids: CAWSPSDRVAFF. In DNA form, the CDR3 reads TGTGCCTGGAGCCCCTCGGACAGGGTAGCTTTCTTT.

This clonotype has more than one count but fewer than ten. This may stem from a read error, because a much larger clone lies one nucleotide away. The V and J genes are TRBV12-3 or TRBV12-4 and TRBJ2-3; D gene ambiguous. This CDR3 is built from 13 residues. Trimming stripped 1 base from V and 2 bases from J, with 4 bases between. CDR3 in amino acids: CASSLGITDTQYF. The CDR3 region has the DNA TGTGCCAGCAGTTTAGGGATCACAGATACGCAGTATTTT.

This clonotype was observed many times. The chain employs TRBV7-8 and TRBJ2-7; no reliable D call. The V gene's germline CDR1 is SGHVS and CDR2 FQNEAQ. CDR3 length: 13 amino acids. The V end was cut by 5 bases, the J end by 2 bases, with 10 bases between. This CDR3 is CASSRSITYEQYF. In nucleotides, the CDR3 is TGTGCCAGCAGCCGCAGCATTACCTACGAGCAGTACTTC.

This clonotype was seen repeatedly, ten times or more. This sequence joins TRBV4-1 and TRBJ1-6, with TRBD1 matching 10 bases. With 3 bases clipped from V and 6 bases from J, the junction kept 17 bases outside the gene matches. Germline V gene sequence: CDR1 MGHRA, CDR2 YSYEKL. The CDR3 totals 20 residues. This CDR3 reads CASSQLLSDRGAGGNSPLHF. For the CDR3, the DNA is TGCGCCAGCAGCCAGCTACTATCGGACAGGGGGGCGGGGGGTAATTCACCCCTCCACTTT.

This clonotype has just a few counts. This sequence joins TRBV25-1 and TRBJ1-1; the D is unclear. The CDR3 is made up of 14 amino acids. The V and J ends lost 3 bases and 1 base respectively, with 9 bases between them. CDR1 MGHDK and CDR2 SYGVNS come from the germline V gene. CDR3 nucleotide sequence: TGTGCCAGCAGTGATCGGGGTCGGAACACTGAAGCTTTCTTT. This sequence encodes CASSDRGRNTEAFF.

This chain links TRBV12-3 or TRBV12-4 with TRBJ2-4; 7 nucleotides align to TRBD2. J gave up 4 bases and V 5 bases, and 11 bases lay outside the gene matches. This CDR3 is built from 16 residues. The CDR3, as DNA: TGTGCCAGCAGTCCTTCCCTGGTGGGGGGGAAAAACATTCAGTACTTC. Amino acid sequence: CASSPSLVGGKNIQYF.

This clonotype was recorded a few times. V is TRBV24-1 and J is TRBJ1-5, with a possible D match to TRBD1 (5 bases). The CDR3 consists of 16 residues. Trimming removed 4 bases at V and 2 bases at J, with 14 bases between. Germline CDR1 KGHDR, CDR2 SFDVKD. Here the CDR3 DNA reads TGTGCCACCAGTGACTCCCGGGGGGTGGGCAATCAGCCCCAGCATTTT. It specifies CATSDSRGVGNQPQHF.

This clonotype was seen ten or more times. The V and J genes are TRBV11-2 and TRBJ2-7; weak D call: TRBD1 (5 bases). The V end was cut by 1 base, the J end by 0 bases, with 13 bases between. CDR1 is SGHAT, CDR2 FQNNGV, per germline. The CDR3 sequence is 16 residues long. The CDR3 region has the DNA TGTGCCAGCAGCTTAGGTGTTGGGGCGAGCTCCTACGAGCAGTACTTC. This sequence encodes CASSLGVGASSYEQYF.

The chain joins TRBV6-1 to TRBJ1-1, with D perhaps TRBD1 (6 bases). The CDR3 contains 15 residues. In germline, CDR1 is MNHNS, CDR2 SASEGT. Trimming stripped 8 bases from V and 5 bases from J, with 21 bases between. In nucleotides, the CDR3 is TGTGCCAGCGCCCGGGGACCGGGGGCAGGGACTGAAGCTTTCTTT. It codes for CASARGPGAGTEAFF.

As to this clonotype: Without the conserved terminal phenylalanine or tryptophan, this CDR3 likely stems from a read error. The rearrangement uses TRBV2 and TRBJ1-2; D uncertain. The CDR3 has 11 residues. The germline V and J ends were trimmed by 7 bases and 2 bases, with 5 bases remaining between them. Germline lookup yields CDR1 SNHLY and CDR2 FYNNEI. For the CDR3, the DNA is TGTGCCAGCAACAGAAACTATGGCTACACCTTG. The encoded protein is CASNRNYGYTL.

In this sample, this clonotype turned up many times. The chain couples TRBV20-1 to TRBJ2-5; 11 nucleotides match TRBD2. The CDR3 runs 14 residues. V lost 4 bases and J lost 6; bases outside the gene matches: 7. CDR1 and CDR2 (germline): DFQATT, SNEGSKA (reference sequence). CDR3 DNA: TGCAGTGCTATCCCCCTAGCGGGGGGCCAGACCCAGTACTTC. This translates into CSAIPLAGGQTQYF.

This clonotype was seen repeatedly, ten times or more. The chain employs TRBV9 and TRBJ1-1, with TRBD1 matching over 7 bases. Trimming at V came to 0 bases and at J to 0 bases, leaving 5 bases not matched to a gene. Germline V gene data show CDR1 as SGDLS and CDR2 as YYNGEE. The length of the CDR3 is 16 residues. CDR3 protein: CASSVGGGGMNTEAFF. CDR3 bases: TGTGCCAGCAGCGTAGGTGGAGGGGGCATGAACACTGAAGCTTTCTTT.

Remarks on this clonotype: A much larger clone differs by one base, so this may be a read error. DNA of the CDR3: TGTGCCAGCAGCTTACGAGAGTCTAGTGAGCAGTACTTC. Amino acid sequence: CASSLRESSEQYF. The V gene is TRBV7-8, the J gene TRBJ2-7; no firm D call. Trimming took 2 bases from V and 7 from J, leaving 12 bases between them. This CDR3 is built from 13 residues. Germline assignment: CDR1 SGHVS and CDR2 FQNEAQ.

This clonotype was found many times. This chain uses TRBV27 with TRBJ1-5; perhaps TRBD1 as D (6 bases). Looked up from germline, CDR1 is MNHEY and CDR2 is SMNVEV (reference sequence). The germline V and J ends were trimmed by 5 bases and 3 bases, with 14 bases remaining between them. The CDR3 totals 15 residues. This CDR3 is CASSVRQDSNQPQHF. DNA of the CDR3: TGTGCCAGCAGTGTCCGACAGGACTCCAATCAGCCCCAGCATTTT.

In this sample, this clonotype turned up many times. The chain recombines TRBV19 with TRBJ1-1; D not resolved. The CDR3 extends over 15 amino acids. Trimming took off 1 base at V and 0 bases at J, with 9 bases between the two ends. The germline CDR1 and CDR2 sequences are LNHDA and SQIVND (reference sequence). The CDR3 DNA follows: TGTGCCAGTAGTATAGCTCACAGCATGAACACTGAAGCTTTCTTT. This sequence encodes CASSIAHSMNTEAFF. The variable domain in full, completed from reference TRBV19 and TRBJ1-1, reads DGGITQSPKYLFRKEGQNVTLSCEQNLNHDAMYWYRQDPGQGLRLIYYSQIVNDFQKGDIAEGYSVSREKKESFPLTVTSAQKNPTAFYLCASSIAHSMNTEAFFGQGTRLTVV.

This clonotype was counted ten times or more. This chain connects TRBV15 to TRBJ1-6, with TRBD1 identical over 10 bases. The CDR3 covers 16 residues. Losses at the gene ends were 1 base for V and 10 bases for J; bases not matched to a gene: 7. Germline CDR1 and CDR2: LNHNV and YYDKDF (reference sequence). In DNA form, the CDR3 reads TGTGCCACCAGCAGAGCCCGGGACAGGGGTCGATCACCCCTCCACTTT. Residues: CATSRARDRGRSPLHF.

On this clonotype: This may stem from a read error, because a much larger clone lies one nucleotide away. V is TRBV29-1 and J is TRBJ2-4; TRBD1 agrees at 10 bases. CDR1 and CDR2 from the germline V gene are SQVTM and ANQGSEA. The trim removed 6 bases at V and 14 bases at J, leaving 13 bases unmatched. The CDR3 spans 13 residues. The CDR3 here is CSVTTGGSYEKYF. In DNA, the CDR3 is TGCAGCGTAACGACAGGGGGCTCCTACGAGAAGTACTTC.

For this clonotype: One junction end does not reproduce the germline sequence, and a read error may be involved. The CDR3 DNA follows: TGTGCCAGCAGTTTAGGAGGACTAGTTGGTCGGGAGGCCAAAAACATTAAGTACTTC. Translated, it gives CASSLGGLVGREAKNIKYF. V and J are TRBV12-3 or TRBV12-4 and TRBJ2-4; 7 bases are a match to TRBD2. This CDR3 spans 19 amino acids.

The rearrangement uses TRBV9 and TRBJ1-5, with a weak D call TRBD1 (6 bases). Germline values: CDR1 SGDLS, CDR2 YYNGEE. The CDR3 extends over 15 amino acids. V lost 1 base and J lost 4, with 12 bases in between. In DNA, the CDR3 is TGTGCCAGCAGCGTATCGGGGGGCGGGAATCAGCCCCAGCATTTT. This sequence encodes CASSVSGGGNQPQHF.

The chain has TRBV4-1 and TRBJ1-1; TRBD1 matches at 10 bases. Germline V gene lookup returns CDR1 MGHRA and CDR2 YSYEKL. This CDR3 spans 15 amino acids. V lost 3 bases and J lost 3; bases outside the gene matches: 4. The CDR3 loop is CASSHTGTGDTEAFF. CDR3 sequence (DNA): TGCGCCAGCAGCCATACCGGGACAGGGGACACTGAAGCTTTCTTT.

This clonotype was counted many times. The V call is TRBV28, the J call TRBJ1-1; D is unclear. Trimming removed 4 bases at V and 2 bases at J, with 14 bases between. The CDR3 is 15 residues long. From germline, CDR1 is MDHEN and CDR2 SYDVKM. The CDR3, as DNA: TGTGCCAGCAGTTCCGGCCCGGCTCACAACACTGAAGCTTTCTTT. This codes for CASSSGPAHNTEAFF.

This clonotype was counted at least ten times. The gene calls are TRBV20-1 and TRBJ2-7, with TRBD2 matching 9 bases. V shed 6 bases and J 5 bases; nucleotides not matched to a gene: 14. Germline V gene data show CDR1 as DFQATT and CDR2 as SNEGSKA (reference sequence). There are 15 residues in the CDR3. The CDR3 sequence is CSASLRGGLGHEQYF. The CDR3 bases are TGCAGTGCATCCCTGCGGGGGGGCTTGGGCCACGAGCAGTACTTC.

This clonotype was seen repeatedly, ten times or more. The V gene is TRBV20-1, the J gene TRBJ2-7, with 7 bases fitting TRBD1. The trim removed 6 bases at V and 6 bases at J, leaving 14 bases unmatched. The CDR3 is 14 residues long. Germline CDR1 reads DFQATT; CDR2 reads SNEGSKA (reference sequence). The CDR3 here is CSAEGQVVISEQYF. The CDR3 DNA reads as TGCAGTGCCGAAGGACAGGTAGTAATATCCGAGCAGTACTTC.